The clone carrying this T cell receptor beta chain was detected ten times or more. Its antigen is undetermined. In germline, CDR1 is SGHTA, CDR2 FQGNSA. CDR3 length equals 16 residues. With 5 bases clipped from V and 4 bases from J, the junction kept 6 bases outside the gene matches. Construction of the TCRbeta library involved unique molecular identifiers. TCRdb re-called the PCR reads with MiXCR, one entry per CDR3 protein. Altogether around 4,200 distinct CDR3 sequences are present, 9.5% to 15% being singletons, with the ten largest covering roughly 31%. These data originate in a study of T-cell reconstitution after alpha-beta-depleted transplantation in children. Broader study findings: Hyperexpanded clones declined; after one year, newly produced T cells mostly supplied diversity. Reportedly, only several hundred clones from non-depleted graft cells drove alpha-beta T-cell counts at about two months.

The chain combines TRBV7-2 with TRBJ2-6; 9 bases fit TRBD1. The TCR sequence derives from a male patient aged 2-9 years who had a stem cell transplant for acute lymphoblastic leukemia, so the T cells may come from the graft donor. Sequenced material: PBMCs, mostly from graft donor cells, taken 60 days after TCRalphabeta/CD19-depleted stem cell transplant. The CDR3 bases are TGTGCCAGCAGCCCGGGACAGGGATCCGGGGCCAACGTCCTGACTTTC. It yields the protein CASSPGQGSGANVLTF.